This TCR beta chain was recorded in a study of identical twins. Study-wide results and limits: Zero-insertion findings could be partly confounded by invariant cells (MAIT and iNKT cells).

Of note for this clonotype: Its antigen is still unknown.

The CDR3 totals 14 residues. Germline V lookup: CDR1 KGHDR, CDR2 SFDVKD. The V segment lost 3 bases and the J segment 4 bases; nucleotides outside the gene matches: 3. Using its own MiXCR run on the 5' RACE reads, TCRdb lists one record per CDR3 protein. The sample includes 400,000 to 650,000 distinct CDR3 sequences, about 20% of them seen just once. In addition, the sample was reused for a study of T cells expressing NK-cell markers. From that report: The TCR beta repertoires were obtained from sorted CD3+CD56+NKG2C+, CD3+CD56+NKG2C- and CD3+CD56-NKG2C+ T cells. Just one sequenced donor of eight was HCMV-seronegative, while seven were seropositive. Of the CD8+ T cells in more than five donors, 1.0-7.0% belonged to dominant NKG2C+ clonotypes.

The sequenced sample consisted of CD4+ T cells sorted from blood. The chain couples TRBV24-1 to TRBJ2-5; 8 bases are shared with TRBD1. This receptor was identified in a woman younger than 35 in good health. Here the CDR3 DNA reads TGTGCCACCAGTGATCGTACAGGGGGAGAGACCCAGTACTTC. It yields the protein CATSDRTGGETQYF.